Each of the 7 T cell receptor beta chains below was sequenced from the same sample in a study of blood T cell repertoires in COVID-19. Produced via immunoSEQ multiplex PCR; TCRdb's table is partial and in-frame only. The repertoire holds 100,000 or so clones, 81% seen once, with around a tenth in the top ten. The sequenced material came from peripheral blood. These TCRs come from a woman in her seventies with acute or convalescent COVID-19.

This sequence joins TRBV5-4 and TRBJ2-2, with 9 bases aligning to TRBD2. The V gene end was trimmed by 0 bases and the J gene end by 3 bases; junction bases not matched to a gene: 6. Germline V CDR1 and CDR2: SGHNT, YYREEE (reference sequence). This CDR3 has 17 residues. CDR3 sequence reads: CASSLVVAGVDTGELFF. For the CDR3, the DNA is TGTGCCAGCAGCTTGGTGGTAGCGGGGGTCGACACCGGGGAGCTGTTTTTT.

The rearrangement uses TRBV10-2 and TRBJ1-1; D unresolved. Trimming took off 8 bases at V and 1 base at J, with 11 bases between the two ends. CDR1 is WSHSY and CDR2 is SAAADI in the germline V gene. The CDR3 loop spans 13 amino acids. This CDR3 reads CASRDYRNTEAFF. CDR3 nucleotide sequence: TGCGCCAGCCGAGACTACCGGAACACTGAAGCTTTCTTT.

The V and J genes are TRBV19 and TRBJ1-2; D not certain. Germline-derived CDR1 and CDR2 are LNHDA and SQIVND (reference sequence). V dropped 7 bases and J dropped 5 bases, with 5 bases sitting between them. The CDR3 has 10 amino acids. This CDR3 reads CASISYGYTF. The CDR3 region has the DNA TGTGCCAGTATATCTTATGGCTACACCTTC.

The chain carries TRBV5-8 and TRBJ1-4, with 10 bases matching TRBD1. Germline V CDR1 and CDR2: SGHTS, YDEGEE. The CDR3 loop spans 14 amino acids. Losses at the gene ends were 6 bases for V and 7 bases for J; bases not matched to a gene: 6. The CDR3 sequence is CASTSGQGVEKLFF. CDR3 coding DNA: TGTGCCAGCACCAGCGGACAGGGGGTTGAAAAACTGTTTTTT. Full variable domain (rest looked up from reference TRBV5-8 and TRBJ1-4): EAGVTQSPTHLIKTRGQQATLRCSPISGHTSVYWYQQALGLGLQFLLWYDEGEERNRGNFPPRFSGRQFPNYSSELNVNALELEDSALYLCASTSGQGVEKLFFGSGTQLSVL.

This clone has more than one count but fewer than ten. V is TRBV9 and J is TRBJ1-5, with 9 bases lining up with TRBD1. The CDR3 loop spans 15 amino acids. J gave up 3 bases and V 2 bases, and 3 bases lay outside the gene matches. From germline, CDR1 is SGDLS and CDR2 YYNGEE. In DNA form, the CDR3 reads TGTGCCAGCAGCGTGGGACAGGGCCCCAATCAGCCCCAGCATTTT. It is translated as CASSVGQGPNQPQHF.

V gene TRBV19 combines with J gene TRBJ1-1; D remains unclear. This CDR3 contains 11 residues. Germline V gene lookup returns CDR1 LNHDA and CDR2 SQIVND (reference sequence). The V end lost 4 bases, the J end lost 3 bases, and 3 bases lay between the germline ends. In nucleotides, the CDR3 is TGTGCCAGTAGTACCTACACTGAAGCTTTCTTT. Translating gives CASSTYTEAFF.

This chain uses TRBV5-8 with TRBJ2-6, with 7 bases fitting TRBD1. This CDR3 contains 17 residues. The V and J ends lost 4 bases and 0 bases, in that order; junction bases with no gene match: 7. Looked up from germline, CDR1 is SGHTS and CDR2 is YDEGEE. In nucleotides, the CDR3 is TGTGCCAGCAGCACTGGGACAGCCTCCTCTGGGGCCAACGTCCTGACTTTC. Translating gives CASSTGTASSGANVLTF.